This T cell receptor (beta chain) was documented in a study of OX40 agonist ivuxolimab in advanced cancers. In the study overall: Ivuxolimab, which patients received intravenously every 2 weeks, was dosed at 0.01 to 10 mg/kg. In three patients, partial responses were observed, one with hepatocellular carcinoma and two with cutaneous melanoma.

The repertoire was sequenced with immunoSEQ multiplex PCR; TCRdb's copy has only in-frame clones and lacks some. The sample lists 60,000 to 100,000 clones; 85% to 95% were seen once. This CDR3 region has 13 residues. V gave up 3 bases and J gave up 8 bases, with 11 bases separating them. Germline V lookup: CDR1 SGHTA, CDR2 FQGTGA. The material was CD4+ or CD8+ T cells sorted from blood, obtained in a trial of the OX40 agonist ivuxolimab. This chain joins TRBV7-3 and TRBJ2-1; maybe TRBD2 (7 bases). The sequence was obtained from an adult with an advanced solid tumor such as melanoma, head and neck, liver or kidney cancer. The CDR3 nucleotides read TGTGCCAGCAGCTTTGGGGGGGCCGATGAGCAGTTCTTC. Amino acids: CASSFGGADEQFF.